In this sample, the clone carrying this TCR beta chain is medium-sized. Its antigen remains unidentified. This CDR3 comprises 12 residues. The germline V gene encodes CDR1 MNHNS and CDR2 SASEGT. Deletions cut 4 bases from V and 9 bases from J, with 12 bases between. The entry originates in a study of liver allograft versus peripheral blood T cells. About the study: T cell receptor repertoires in transplanted livers were compared with those in recipients' peripheral blood. Study observations and caveats: Liver allograft repertoires of T cell receptors reportedly diverged from peripheral blood repertoires.

TCRdb called the reads again in MiXCR, with one record for every CDR3 protein. Among 14,000 or so distinct CDR3 sequences listed, roughly 20% were seen once. The rearrangement joins TRBV6-1 to TRBJ1-1; D remains unclear. This clonotype was sampled from a human patient who had a liver transplant. Some T cells may have originated in the graft donor. The CDR3 here is CASSARDHKAFF. CDR3 coding DNA: TGTGCCAGCAGTGCCAGAGATCATAAAGCTTTCTTT.